This T cell receptor beta chain was identified in a study of lymphopenia after photon versus proton radiotherapy. Overall study results and limits: After the lymphocyte nadir, photon-treated repertoires showed oligoclonal expansion, especially of CD8+ Temra cells. Post-nadir TCR diversity decline inversely tracked overall survival among those who died. Relative stability marked proton patients; photon patients lost diversity and naive cells.

Points on this clone: The antigen remains undetermined.

Germline CDR1 SGHTA, CDR2 FQGNSA. The CDR3 consists of 16 residues. V lost 2 bases to trimming and J lost 7 bases; unmatched junction nucleotides: 8. Here immunoSEQ multiplex PCR was the method, and the copy in TCRdb shows in-frame clones only, minus some. The sample lists approximately 65,000 clones; approximately 87% were seen once. V gene TRBV7-2 combines with J gene TRBJ1-4, with 9 bases aligning to TRBD1. The receptor was isolated from a man of 80 years or more with esophageal cancer. This specimen consisted of peripheral blood, obtained from a patient treated with proton-based radiotherapy. CDR3 sequence: CASSLPGTGFGEKLFF. The CDR3 DNA follows: TGTGCCAGCAGCTTACCGGGGACAGGGTTTGGTGAAAAACTGTTTTTT. The full variable domain, completed using reference TRBV7-2 and TRBJ1-4, is GAGVSQSPSNKVTEKGKDVELRCDPISGHTALYWYRQSLGQGLEFLIYFQGNSAPDKSGLPSDRFSAERTGGSVSTLTIQRTQQEDSAVYLCASSLPGTGFGEKLFFGSGTQLSVL.